A single sample gave rise to the 8 T cell receptor beta chains below, sequenced in a study of technical replicates of blood from a few donors. TCRdb's table, derived via immunoSEQ multiplex PCR, lists solely in-frame clones and lacks some. This table holds 60,000 to 90,000 clones, about 97% found once. Material: T cells isolated from PBMCs. These receptors were collected from a human donor in good health.

The chain links TRBV7-6 to TRBJ1-3; D remains ambiguous. Germline loops: CDR1 SGHVS, CDR2 FNYEAQ. The V end was cut by 0 bases, the J end by 6 bases, with 15 bases between. The CDR3 is 16 amino acids. CDR3 bases: TGTGCCAGCAGCTTAGCGTGGTCGTCCGGTGAAAACACCATATATTTT. Translated: CASSLAWSSGENTIYF.

The chain links TRBV28 to TRBJ2-7, with a weak D call TRBD2 (5 bases). The CDR3 is 15 amino acids. CDR1 is MDHEN and CDR2 is SYDVKM in the germline V gene. V was cut by 5 bases and J by 4 bases, with 18 bases left in between. Here the CDR3 reads CASSGLGEGRYEQYF. In DNA, the CDR3 is TGTGCCAGCAGTGGACTGGGTGAGGGTCGGTACGAGCAGTACTTC.

The J gene is TRBJ2-3, the V gene TRBV7-2; D is uncertain. Per the germline V gene, CDR1 is SGHTA and CDR2 is FQGNSA. Trimming left V 1 base short and J 1 base short, with 6 bases between. This CDR3 comprises 14 residues. The DNA for the CDR3 is TGTGCCAGCAGCTTAGACGCGGGCACAGATACGCAGTATTTT. Encoded protein: CASSLDAGTDTQYF.

This clone was counted once. The chain is built from TRBV6-5 and TRBJ2-7; the D is unclear. The CDR3 extends over 15 amino acids. Between the trimmed V and J ends, which lost 0 bases and 0 bases, there was a span of 9 bases. CDR1 and CDR2 (germline): MNHEY, SVGAGI. The CDR3 nucleotides read TGTGCCAGCAGTTACTCGGGTACGGGCTCCTACGAGCAGTACTTC. Its translation is CASSYSGTGSYEQYF.

This chain connects TRBV25-1 to TRBJ1-1; possibly TRBD1 for D (5 bases). Germline CDR1 reads MGHDK; CDR2 reads SYGVNS. Trimming stripped 7 bases from V and 3 bases from J, with 12 bases between. This CDR3 is 13 amino acids long. In DNA, the CDR3 is TGTGCCAGCATGCAGGGATTCGACACTGAAGCTTTCTTT. It codes for CASMQGFDTEAFF.

This clone appeared a single time. The chain recombines TRBV27 with TRBJ1-6; D may be TRBD1 (5 bases). Trimming stripped 1 base from V and 7 bases from J, with 14 bases between. CDR1 and CDR2 from the germline V gene are MNHEY and SMNVEV (reference sequence). This CDR3 contains 16 residues. CDR3 in DNA: TGTGCCAGCAGTTTATACGACCGGGGGACGAATTCACCCCTCCACTTT. Its protein product is CASSLYDRGTNSPLHF.

This chain connects TRBV5-4 to TRBJ2-6, with D possibly matching TRBD1 (6 bases). Deletions cut 1 base from V and 0 bases from J, with 11 bases between. The CDR3 sequence is 17 residues long. CDR1 SGHNT and CDR2 YYREEE come from the germline V gene (reference sequence). The CDR3 DNA follows: TGTGCCAGCAGCTTGACAGGGTCAGGCTCTGGGGCCAACGTCCTGACTTTC. It translates to CASSLTGSGSGANVLTF.

V gene TRBV13 combines with J gene TRBJ1-1; TRBD1 is a possible D gene (5 bases). The CDR3 sequence is 15 residues long. V was clipped by 0 bases and J by 3 bases, with 11 bases between them. Germline CDR1 and CDR2: PRHDT and FYEKMQ (reference sequence). The CDR3 DNA is TGTGCCAGCAGCTTAGGAAGGGCGGGGGACACTGAAGCTTTCTTT. Its translation is CASSLGRAGDTEAFF.